Presented here are 23 T cell receptor beta chains from one specimen sequenced in a study of blood T cells in healthy people across ages. Then a second PCR, running roughly 7 to 11 cycles, was carried out with a sample-barcoded 5' primer and a J-beta primer mix. TCRdb fed the 5' RACE reads into MiXCR, producing one record per CDR3 protein. The table has approximately 800,000 distinct CDR3 sequences, roughly 50% seen once; the top ten hold about two fifths. Sequencing was carried out using blood. The origin of the receptors is a man older than 75 in good health.

This chain connects TRBV20-1 to TRBJ1-6; D gene ambiguous. The CDR3 has 13 amino acids. Trimming pared 1 base from V and 5 bases from J, leaving 6 bases between. CDR1 is DFQATT, CDR2 SNEGSKA, per germline (reference sequence). The CDR3 is CSARAGNNSPLHF. DNA of the CDR3: TGCAGTGCTAGAGCCGGCAATAATTCACCCCTCCACTTT.

This clonotype was observed a handful of times. This rearrangement joins TRBV5-6 to TRBJ2-3, with no clear D. The V end was cut by 4 bases, the J end by 4 bases, with 13 bases between. CDR1 and CDR2 from the germline V gene are SGHDT and YYEEEE. The CDR3 runs to 14 residues. In DNA, the CDR3 is TGTGCCAGCAGCCGGAATAGGGTCGCAGATACGCAGTATTTT. This sequence encodes CASSRNRVADTQYF.

Only a few counts were recorded for this clonotype. The CDR3 reads CSARDRAALGEKLFF. The CDR3 nucleotides are TGCAGTGCTAGAGATCGAGCAGCCCTGGGTGAAAAACTGTTTTTT. The chain links TRBV20-1 to TRBJ1-4, with no clear D. Germline CDR1 reads DFQATT; CDR2 reads SNEGSKA (reference sequence). The V and J ends lost 0 bases and 7 bases respectively, with 15 bases between them. The CDR3 spans 15 residues.

The chain joins TRBV9 to TRBJ2-5, with TRBD2 as a possible D gene (6 bases). V was pared by 5 bases and J by 4 bases, with 15 bases between. CDR1 and CDR2 from the germline V gene are SGDLS and YYNGEE. The CDR3 spans 14 residues. The CDR3 is CASSSGTRGETQYF. In nucleotides, the CDR3 is TGTGCCAGCAGTTCCGGGACGCGGGGAGAGACCCAGTACTTC.

This CDR3 reads CASSSHVPSKPEAFF. In nucleotides, the CDR3 is TGTGCCAGCAGCTCGCATGTGCCTAGTAAGCCTGAAGCTTTCTTT. This rearrangement joins TRBV7-2 to TRBJ1-1; D call uncertain. The V end was cut by 4 bases, the J end by 6 bases, with 18 bases between. CDR3 size: 15 residues. Looked up from germline, CDR1 is SGHTA and CDR2 is FQGNSA.

This clonotype has more than one count but fewer than ten. J is TRBJ1-1 and V is TRBV29-1, with a tentative D call TRBD1 (5 bases). The length of the CDR3 is 12 residues. Per the germline V gene, CDR1 is SQVTM and CDR2 is ANQGSEA. Trimming pared 4 bases from V and 5 bases from J, leaving 11 bases between. The CDR3 here is CSVGGGDTEAFF. Here the CDR3 DNA reads TGCAGCGTTGGGGGAGGGGATACTGAAGCTTTCTTT.

This clonotype was seen only a few times. The rearrangement joins TRBV7-2 to TRBJ2-1; 9 bases line up with TRBD2. The germline gives CDR1 SGHTA, CDR2 FQGNSA. Germline trimming cut 11 bases from V and 3 bases from J; bases unmatched to any gene: 8. The CDR3 runs 14 residues. CDR3 sequence: CASAGGRVYNEQFF. As DNA, the CDR3 is TGTGCCTCAGCAGGCGGGAGGGTCTACAATGAGCAGTTCTTC.

This chain joins TRBV10-3 and TRBJ2-7; 9 bases agree with TRBD1. V lost 3 bases and J lost 7; bases outside the gene matches: 13. This CDR3 is built from 16 residues. Germline-derived CDR1 and CDR2 are ENHRY and SYGVKD. DNA for the CDR3: TGTGCCATCAGTGAACCCGGGGGGACAGGGATAAATGAGCAGTACTTC. Encoded protein: CAISEPGGTGINEQYF.

V and J are TRBV7-3 and TRBJ2-5, with 9 bases aligning to TRBD1. The CDR3 extends over 16 amino acids. CDR1 is SGHTA, CDR2 FQGTGA, per germline. Trimming at V came to 4 bases and at J to 11 bases, leaving 17 bases not matched to a gene. CDR3 DNA sequence: TGTGCCAGCAGCTCCCCCGGACAGGGGTCCTACAATGAGCAGTACTTC. Translation: CASSSPGQGSYNEQYF.

The chain links TRBV24-1 to TRBJ2-1; weak D call: TRBD1 (6 bases). Trimming removed 3 bases at V and 7 bases at J, with 15 bases between. This CDR3 has 15 amino acids. The germline V gene encodes CDR1 KGHDR and CDR2 SFDVKD. The CDR3 here is CATSDMTVGGNEQFF. CDR3 nucleotide sequence: TGTGCCACCAGTGATATGACCGTAGGGGGTAATGAGCAGTTCTTC.

The chain links TRBV7-3 to TRBJ2-3; 7 bases match TRBD2. CDR1 is SGHTA and CDR2 is FQGTGA in the germline V gene. This CDR3 region has 15 residues. Trimming removed 5 bases from V and 2 bases from J; junction bases left unmatched: 7. CDR3 amino acids: CASSLGGRPTDTQYF. The CDR3, as DNA: TGTGCCAGCAGCCTGGGAGGGAGACCCACAGATACGCAGTATTTT. Variable domain in full (rest from reference TRBV7-3 and TRBJ2-3): GAGVSQTPSNKVTEKGKYVELRCDPISGHTALYWYRQSLGQGPEFLIYFQGTGAADDSGLPNDRFFAVRPEGSVSTLKIQRTERGDSAVYLCASSLGGRPTDTQYFGPGTRLTVL.

The chain combines TRBV4-1 with TRBJ2-4, with 7 bases fitting TRBD2. Germline V gives CDR1 MGHRA, CDR2 YSYEKL. The CDR3 is made up of 17 amino acids. J gave up 13 bases and V 3 bases, and 21 bases lay outside the gene matches. CDR3 sequence reads: CASSHQKGGESYNEQYF. The DNA of the CDR3 is TGCGCCAGCAGCCACCAAAAGGGAGGGGAGTCCTACAATGAGCAGTACTTC.

This chain links TRBV4-1 with TRBJ1-2; TRBD1 aligns across 7 bases. V shed 0 bases, J shed 4 bases, and the junction held 8 bases outside the gene matches. CDR1 and CDR2 (germline): MGHRA, YSYEKL. The CDR3 spans 16 residues. CDR3: CASSQEETGTSYGYTF. The CDR3 coding sequence is TGCGCCAGCAGCCAAGAAGAGACAGGGACTAGCTATGGCTACACCTTC.

This clonotype turned up a few times. V gene TRBV29-1 combines with J gene TRBJ1-2; possible D gene TRBD1, 6 bases. In germline, CDR1 is SQVTM, CDR2 ANQGSEA. This CDR3 has 11 amino acids. Trimming removed 3 bases at V and 7 bases at J, with 9 bases between. The CDR3 sequence: CSVDGRGGYTF. The CDR3 DNA reads as TGCAGCGTTGACGGCAGGGGTGGCTACACCTTC.

Comments on this clonotype: Sequence at one end of the junction differs from germline and may be a read error. The chain couples TRBV3-1 to TRBJ2-3; TRBD2 agrees at 9 bases. This CDR3 region has 17 residues. Germline V gives CDR1 LGHDT, CDR2 YNNKEL (reference sequence). The CDR3: CTSSQVGREGRHRYAYF. As DNA, the CDR3 is TGTACCAGCAGCCAAGTTGGGCGGGAGGGCCGGCACAGATACGCGTATTTT.

The V and J genes are TRBV24-1 and TRBJ1-2; TRBD1 matches 8 bases. Per the germline V gene, CDR1 is KGHDR and CDR2 is SFDVKD. After removal of 5 bases from V and 3 bases from J, the junction contained 7 bases not matched to a gene. The CDR3 length is 15 residues. CDR3 amino acids: CATSAPGQGDYGYTF. CDR3 coding DNA: TGTGCCACCAGTGCTCCAGGACAGGGAGACTATGGCTACACCTTC.

This clonotype has a single count. This sequence joins TRBV27 and TRBJ2-5; perhaps TRBD1 as D (6 bases). The CDR3 totals 14 residues. Trimming took 8 bases from V and 3 from J, leaving 16 bases between them. Germline CDR1 is MNHEY and CDR2 is SMNVEV (reference sequence). CDR3 region: CASGGQTPKETQYF. The CDR3 nucleotides are TGTGCCAGCGGGGGACAAACCCCAAAAGAGACCCAGTACTTC.

This clonotype was seen a few times. The chain combines TRBV20-1 with TRBJ2-1; D gene unclear. The length of the CDR3 is 15 residues. V was shortened by 0 bases and J by 0 bases, with 9 bases between the two germline ends. Germline CDR1 and CDR2: DFQATT and SNEGSKA (reference sequence). In DNA form, the CDR3 reads TGCAGTGCTAGAGATATGGGTCGCTCCTACAATGAGCAGTTCTTC. Encoded protein: CSARDMGRSYNEQFF.

This clonotype has a count of ten or more. This may come from a read error, since a much larger clone is one base off. This chain links TRBV27 with TRBJ2-1; 7 nucleotides line up with TRBD1. This CDR3 has 14 amino acids. Germline V CDR1 and CDR2: MNHEY, SMNVEV (reference sequence). V was pared by 5 bases and J by 4 bases, with 5 bases of the junction left unmatched. As DNA, the CDR3 is TGTGCCAGCAGTGTCCCGGGACAGTACAATGAGCAGTTCTTC. Translation gives CASSVPGQYNEQFF.

The table lists this clonotype with a count of one. The rearrangement joins TRBV20-1 to TRBJ2-1; tentative D call: TRBD2 (6 bases). The CDR3 covers 16 residues. Germline V gene sequence: CDR1 DFQATT, CDR2 SNEGSKA (reference sequence). V lost 3 bases and J 0 bases, leaving 15 bases between the germline ends. The chain's CDR3 is CSASSAGTSSYNEQFF. The CDR3 DNA is TGCAGTGCTAGCTCCGCGGGGACGAGCTCCTACAATGAGCAGTTCTTC.

The chain has TRBV6-6 and TRBJ2-1, with D unclear. The CDR3 totals 14 residues. Germline V gene sequence: CDR1 MNHNY, CDR2 SVGAGI (reference sequence). V lost 5 bases and J lost 7, with 15 bases in between. The CDR3 nucleotides read TGTGCCAGCAGTACCTTTCTTCAGTGGAATGAGCAGTTCTTC. It yields the protein CASSTFLQWNEQFF.

The chain is built from TRBV2 and TRBJ2-1, with D hard to call. This CDR3 is built from 14 residues. Trimming pared 8 bases from V and 10 bases from J, leaving 21 bases between. From germline, CDR1 is SNHLY and CDR2 FYNNEI. The CDR3 is CASPTSRFPYEQFF. The CDR3 nucleotides are TGTGCCAGCCCCACCTCGCGGTTCCCCTACGAGCAGTTCTTC.

The chain couples TRBV7-2 to TRBJ2-5; the D gene is possibly TRBD2 (5 bases). Germline CDR1 SGHTA, CDR2 FQGNSA. Trimming stripped 2 bases from V and 5 bases from J, with 21 bases between. CDR3 length equals 17 residues. This CDR3 is CASSLMMRAQTGETQYF. In nucleotides, the CDR3 is TGTGCCAGCAGCTTAATGATGCGGGCCCAGACGGGGGAGACCCAGTACTTC.